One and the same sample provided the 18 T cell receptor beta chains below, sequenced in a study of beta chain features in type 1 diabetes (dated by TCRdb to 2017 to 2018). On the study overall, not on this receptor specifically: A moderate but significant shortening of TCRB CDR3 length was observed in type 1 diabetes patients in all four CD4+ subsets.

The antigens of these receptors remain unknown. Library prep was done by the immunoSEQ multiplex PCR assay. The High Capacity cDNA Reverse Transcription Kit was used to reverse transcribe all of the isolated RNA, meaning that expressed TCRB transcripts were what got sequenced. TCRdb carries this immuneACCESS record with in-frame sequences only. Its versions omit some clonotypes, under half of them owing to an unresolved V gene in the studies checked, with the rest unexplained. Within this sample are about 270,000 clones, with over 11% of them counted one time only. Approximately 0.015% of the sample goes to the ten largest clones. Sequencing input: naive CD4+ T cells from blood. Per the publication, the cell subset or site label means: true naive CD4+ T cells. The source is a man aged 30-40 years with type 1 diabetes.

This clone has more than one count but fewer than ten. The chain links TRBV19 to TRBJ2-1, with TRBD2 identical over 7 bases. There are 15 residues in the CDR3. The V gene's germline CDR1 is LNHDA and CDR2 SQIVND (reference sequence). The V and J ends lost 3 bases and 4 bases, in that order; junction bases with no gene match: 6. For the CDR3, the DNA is TGTGCCAGTAGTATCAGTCTAGCGGATTACAATGAGCAGTTCTTC. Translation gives CASSISLADYNEQFF.

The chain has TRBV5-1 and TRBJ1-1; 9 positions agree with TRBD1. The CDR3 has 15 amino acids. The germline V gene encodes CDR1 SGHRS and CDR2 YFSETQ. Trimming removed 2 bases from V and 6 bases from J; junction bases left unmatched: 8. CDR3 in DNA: TGCGCCAGCAGCTTCGGGGACAGGGCTGTAGCTGAAGCTTTCTTT. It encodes CASSFGDRAVAEAFF.

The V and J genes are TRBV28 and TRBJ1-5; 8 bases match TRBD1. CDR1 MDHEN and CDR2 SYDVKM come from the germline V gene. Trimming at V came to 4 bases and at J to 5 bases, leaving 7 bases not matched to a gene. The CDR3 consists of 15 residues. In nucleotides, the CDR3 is TGTGCCAGCAGTTCGACAGGGGCTTGGGATCAGCCCCAGCATTTT. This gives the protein CASSSTGAWDQPQHF.

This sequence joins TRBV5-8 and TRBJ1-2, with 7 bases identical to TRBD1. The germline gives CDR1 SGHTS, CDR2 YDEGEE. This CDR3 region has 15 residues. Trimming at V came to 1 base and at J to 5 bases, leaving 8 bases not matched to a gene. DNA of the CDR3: TGTGCCAGCAGCTTGCCGGGTACAGGGGTTTATGGCTACACCTTC. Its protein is CASSLPGTGVYGYTF.

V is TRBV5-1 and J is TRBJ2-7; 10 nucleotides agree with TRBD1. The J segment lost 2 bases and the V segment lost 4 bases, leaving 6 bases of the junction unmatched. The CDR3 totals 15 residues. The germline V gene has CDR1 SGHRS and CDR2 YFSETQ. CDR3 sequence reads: CASSITTGGPYEQYF. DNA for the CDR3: TGCGCCAGCAGCATCACGACAGGGGGCCCCTACGAGCAGTACTTC.

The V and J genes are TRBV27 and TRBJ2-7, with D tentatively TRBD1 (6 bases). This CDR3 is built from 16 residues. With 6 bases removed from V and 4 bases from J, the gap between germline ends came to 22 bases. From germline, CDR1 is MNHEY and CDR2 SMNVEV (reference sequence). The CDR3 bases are TGTGCCAGCAGCTCAACAGGGCACCCAAACCTTTACGAGCAGTACTTC. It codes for CASSSTGHPNLYEQYF.

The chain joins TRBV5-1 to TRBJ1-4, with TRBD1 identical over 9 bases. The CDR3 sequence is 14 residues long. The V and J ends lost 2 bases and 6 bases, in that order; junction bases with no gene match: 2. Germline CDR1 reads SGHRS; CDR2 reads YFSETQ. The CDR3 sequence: CASSLQGAHEKLFF. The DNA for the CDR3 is TGCGCCAGCAGCTTACAGGGGGCACATGAAAAACTGTTTTTT.

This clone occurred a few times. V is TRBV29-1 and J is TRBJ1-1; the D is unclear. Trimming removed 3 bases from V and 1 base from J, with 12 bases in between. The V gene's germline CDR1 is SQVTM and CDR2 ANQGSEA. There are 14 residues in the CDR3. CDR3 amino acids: CSVDMSYKNTEAFF. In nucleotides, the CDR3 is TGCAGCGTTGATATGAGCTATAAGAACACTGAAGCTTTCTTT.

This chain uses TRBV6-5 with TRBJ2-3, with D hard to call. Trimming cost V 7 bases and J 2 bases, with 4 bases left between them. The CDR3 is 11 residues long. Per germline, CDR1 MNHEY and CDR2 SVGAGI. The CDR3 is CASTSTDTQYF. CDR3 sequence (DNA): TGTGCCAGCACCTCCACAGATACGCAGTATTTT.

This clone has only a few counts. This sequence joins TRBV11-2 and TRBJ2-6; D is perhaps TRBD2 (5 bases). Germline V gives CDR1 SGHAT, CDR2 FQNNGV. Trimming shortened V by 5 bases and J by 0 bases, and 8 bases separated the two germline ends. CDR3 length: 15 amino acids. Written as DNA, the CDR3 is TGTGCCAGCAGCAAAACTAGCTCTGGGGCCAACGTCCTGACTTTC. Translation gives CASSKTSSGANVLTF.

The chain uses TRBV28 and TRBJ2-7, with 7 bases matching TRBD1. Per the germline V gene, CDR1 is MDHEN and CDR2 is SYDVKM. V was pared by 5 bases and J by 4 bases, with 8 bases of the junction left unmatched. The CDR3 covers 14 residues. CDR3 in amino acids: CASSLTGVGYEQYF. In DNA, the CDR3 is TGTGCCAGCAGTCTCACAGGGGTCGGGTACGAGCAGTACTTC. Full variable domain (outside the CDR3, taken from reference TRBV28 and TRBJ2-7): DVKVTQSSRYLVKRTGEKVFLECVQDMDHENMFWYRQDPGLGLRLIYFSYDVKMKEKGDIPEGYSVSREKKERFSLILESASTNQTSMYLCASSLTGVGYEQYFGPGTRLTVT.

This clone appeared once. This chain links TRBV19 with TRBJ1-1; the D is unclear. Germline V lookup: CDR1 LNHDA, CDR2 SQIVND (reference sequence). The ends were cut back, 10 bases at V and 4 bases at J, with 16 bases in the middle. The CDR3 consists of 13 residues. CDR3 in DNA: TGTGCCACTTCTGGAACAGAGTTCACTGAAGCTTTCTTT. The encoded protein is CATSGTEFTEAFF.

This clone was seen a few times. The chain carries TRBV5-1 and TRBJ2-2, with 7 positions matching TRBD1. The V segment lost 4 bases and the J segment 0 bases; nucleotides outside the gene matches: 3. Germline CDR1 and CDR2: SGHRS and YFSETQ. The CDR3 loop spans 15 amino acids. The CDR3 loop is CASSGTGANTGELFF. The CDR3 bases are TGCGCCAGCAGCGGTACAGGGGCGAACACCGGGGAGCTGTTTTTT.

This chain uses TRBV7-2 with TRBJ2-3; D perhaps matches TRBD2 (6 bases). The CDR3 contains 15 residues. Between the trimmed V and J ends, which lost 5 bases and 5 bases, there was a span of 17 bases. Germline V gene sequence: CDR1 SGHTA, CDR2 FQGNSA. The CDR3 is CASSPGAGRRDTQYF. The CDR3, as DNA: TGTGCCAGCAGCCCCGGCGCGGGGCGAAGAGATACGCAGTATTTT.

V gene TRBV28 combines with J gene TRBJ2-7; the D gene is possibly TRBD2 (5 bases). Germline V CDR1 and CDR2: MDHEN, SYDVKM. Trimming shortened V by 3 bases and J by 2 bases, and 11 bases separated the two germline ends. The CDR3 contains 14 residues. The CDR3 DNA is TGTGCCAGCAGTTTGAGGGAGCTGGCCTACGAGCAGTACTTC. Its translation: CASSLRELAYEQYF.

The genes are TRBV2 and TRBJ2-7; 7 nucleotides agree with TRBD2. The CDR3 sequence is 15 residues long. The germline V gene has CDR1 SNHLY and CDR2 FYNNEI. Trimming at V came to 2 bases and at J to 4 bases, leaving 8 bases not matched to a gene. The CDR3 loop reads CASSEIPSGAYEQYF. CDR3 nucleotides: TGTGCCAGCAGTGAAATTCCTAGCGGAGCTTACGAGCAGTACTTC. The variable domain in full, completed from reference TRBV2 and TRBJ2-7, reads EPEVTQTPSHQVTQMGQEVILRCVPISNHLYFYWYRQILGQKVEFLVSFYNNEISEKSEIFDDQFSVERPDGSNFTLKIRSTKLEDSAMYFCASSEIPSGAYEQYFGPGTRLTVT.

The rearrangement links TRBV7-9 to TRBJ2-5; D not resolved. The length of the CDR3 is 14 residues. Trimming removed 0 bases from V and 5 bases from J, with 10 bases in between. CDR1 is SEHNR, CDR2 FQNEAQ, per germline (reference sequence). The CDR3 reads CASSLAFAGETQYF. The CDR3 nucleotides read TGTGCCAGCAGCTTAGCGTTTGCCGGGGAGACCCAGTACTTC.

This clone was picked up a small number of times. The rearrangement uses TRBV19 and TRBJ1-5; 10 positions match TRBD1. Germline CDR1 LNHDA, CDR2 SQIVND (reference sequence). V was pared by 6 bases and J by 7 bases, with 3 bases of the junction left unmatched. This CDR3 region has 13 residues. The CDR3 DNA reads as TGTGCCAGTAGCCGGGACAGGGGACAGCCCCAGCATTTT. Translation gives CASSRDRGQPQHF.